This entry concerns a single T cell receptor beta chain. The antigen remains undetermined. CDR3 length: 14 residues. Losses at the gene ends were 4 bases for V and 3 bases for J; bases not matched to a gene: 6. The V gene's germline CDR1 is SGHRS and CDR2 YFSETQ. This sample was taken from a study of cytomegalovirus exposure and HLA in healthy donors. PCR involved 60 Vbeta and 13 Jbeta primers. Some clones are missing from TCRdb's copy, which holds only in-frame ones; the method was immunoSEQ multiplex PCR. The table has 100,000 to 150,000 clones, 77% seen once. The study's findings and limits: Researchers reported in a later analysis that a missense DCLRE1C variant was tied to TCR beta V- and J-gene trimming.

J is TRBJ2-7 and V is TRBV5-1, with TRBD2 matching over 8 bases. Specimen: PBMCs. The source is a male donor in good health and CMV-seropositive. CDR3 sequence: CASSERLAGYEQYF. CDR3 coding DNA: TGCGCCAGCAGCGAAAGGCTAGCGGGCTACGAGCAGTACTTC.